These 21 T cell receptor beta chains share one sample of origin, sequenced in a study of T cell changes during pregnancy in multiple sclerosis (dated by TCRdb to the late 2010s). Library construction relied on the immunoSEQ multiplex PCR assay. TCRdb provides this immuneACCESS table in a form limited to in-frame rearrangements. Some clones are lacking; in checked studies, under half of them reflect an unresolved V gene, and why the rest are absent is not known. Counted in this sample were fewer than 25,000 clones; roughly 90% of them appeared once. Clones ranked in the top ten supply roughly a tenth of the sample. The sample in question was CD8+ T cells from peripheral blood mononuclear cells, obtained in the third trimester of pregnancy. These TCRs come from a female donor in good health, enrolled as a control in a pregnancy study.

The chain recombines TRBV6-4 with TRBJ2-1, with D hard to call. Germline values: CDR1 MRHNA, CDR2 SNTAGT. CDR3 length: 14 residues. V shed 0 bases and J shed 5 bases, with 8 bases lying between them. The CDR3 DNA reads as TGTGCCAGCAGTGACTCGGCGGAAAACAATGAGCAGTTCTTC. It translates to CASSDSAENNEQFF.

The rearrangement uses TRBV19 and TRBJ1-5, with 8 bases matching TRBD1. Trimming at V came to 5 bases and at J to 5 bases, leaving 5 bases not matched to a gene. CDR3 length: 14 residues. Germline assignment: CDR1 LNHDA and CDR2 SQIVND (reference sequence). The CDR3 loop is CASSQDRDHQPQHF. As DNA, the CDR3 is TGTGCCAGTAGTCAGGACAGGGATCATCAGCCCCAGCATTTT.

V and J are TRBV27 and TRBJ2-1, with D perhaps TRBD1 (6 bases). The CDR3 is 15 amino acids. Germline assignment: CDR1 MNHEY and CDR2 SMNVEV (reference sequence). Between the trimmed V and J ends, which lost 2 bases and 5 bases, there was a span of 13 bases. The CDR3 nucleotides are TGTGCCAGCAGTTTAGGGCCAGGGGCGAACAATGAGCAGTTCTTC. Translation gives CASSLGPGANNEQFF.

This clone was found once. The J gene is TRBJ2-7, the V gene TRBV7-2; unclear D gene. Germline loops: CDR1 SGHTA, CDR2 FQGNSA. Between the trimmed V and J ends, which lost 1 base and 2 bases, there was a span of 6 bases. The CDR3 length is 13 residues. Written as DNA, the CDR3 is TGTGCCAGCAGCTTAGTTCAAACCTACGAGCAGTACTTC. Protein: CASSLVQTYEQYF.

The V and J genes are TRBV28 and TRBJ1-1; TRBD1 matches at 8 bases. The CDR3 runs 13 residues. Trimming cost V 2 bases and J 4 bases; bases outside gene matches: 0. Germline V CDR1 and CDR2: MDHEN, SYDVKM. The CDR3 here is CASSLTGGTEAFF. The CDR3 DNA sequence: TGTGCCAGCAGTTTAACAGGGGGCACTGAAGCTTTCTTT.

This chain links TRBV4-1 with TRBJ2-1; 10 nucleotides line up with TRBD2. Trimming removed 0 bases from V and 3 bases from J; junction bases left unmatched: 11. From germline, CDR1 is MGHRA and CDR2 YSYEKL. CDR3 length: 19 residues. CDR3 nucleotides: TGCGCCAGCAGCCAAGATCCGGCGACTAGCGGGCGTATCTACAATGAGCAGTTCTTC. It codes for CASSQDPATSGRIYNEQFF.

This rearrangement joins TRBV6-4 to TRBJ2-2; D is perhaps TRBD1 (5 bases). Deletions cut 4 bases from V and 5 bases from J, with 8 bases between. The CDR3 runs 13 residues. Germline V gene lookup returns CDR1 MRHNA and CDR2 SNTAGT. CDR3 nucleotides: TGTGCCAGCAGTGTAGGGGCAACCGGGGAGCTGTTTTTT. Translation gives CASSVGATGELFF.

The gene calls are TRBV25-1 and TRBJ2-7, with D maybe TRBD1 (6 bases). This CDR3 is 11 amino acids long. Trimming removed 5 bases at V and 10 bases at J, with 12 bases between. CDR1 is MGHDK, CDR2 SYGVNS, per germline. This CDR3 is CASSQGIPQYF. Written as DNA, the CDR3 is TGTGCCAGCAGTCAGGGGATTCCCCAGTACTTC.

The chain joins TRBV6-1 to TRBJ1-2; 7 bases agree with TRBD1. V trimming: 7 bases; J trimming: 4 bases; junction bases outside the gene matches: 6. From germline, CDR1 is MNHNS and CDR2 SASEGT. There are 13 residues in the CDR3. This CDR3 is CASIAGGFYGYTF. As DNA, the CDR3 is TGTGCCAGCATTGCAGGGGGTTTCTATGGCTACACCTTC.

The DNA for the CDR3 is TGTGCCTGGAGCCTCATTTGGCCCACTGAAGCTTTCTTT. Amino acid sequence: CAWSLIWPTEAFF. This rearrangement joins TRBV30 to TRBJ1-1, with D uncertain. Germline CDR1 is GTSNPN and CDR2 is SVGIG (reference sequence). The CDR3 totals 13 residues. The ends were cut back, 3 bases at V and 4 bases at J, with 12 bases in the middle.

V usage is TRBV29-1 and J usage is TRBJ2-7; 9 bases fit TRBD1. The CDR3 has 14 amino acids. V dropped 3 bases and J dropped 0; count of bases not matched to a gene: 3. Looked up from germline, CDR1 is SQVTM and CDR2 is ANQGSEA. In DNA form, the CDR3 reads TGCAGCGTTGAGATGGGACAGGGCTCCTACGAGCAGTACTTC. Protein product: CSVEMGQGSYEQYF.

This chain links TRBV27 with TRBJ1-1, with D uncertain. Germline V gene sequence: CDR1 MNHEY, CDR2 SMNVEV (reference sequence). The CDR3 is 14 amino acids. V was pared by 6 bases and J by 5 bases, with 16 bases between. CDR3 nucleotides: TGTGCCAGCAGAATTGCCGGCCCGCGGACTGAAGCTTTCTTT. Translating gives CASRIAGPRTEAFF.

This clone was recorded a few times. CDR3 coding DNA: TGTGCCAGCAGTTCCCCGTACAATGAGCAGTTCTTC. Protein product: CASSSPYNEQFF. The rearrangement joins TRBV27 to TRBJ2-1; D is unresolved. The CDR3 extends over 12 amino acids. Germline V gene lookup returns CDR1 MNHEY and CDR2 SMNVEV (reference sequence). Trimming took off 4 bases at V and 4 bases at J, with 5 bases between the two ends.

The chain employs TRBV15 and TRBJ2-3; weak D call: TRBD2 (5 bases). Germline values: CDR1 LNHNV, CDR2 YYDKDF (reference sequence). V lost 0 bases, J lost 2 bases, and 15 bases lay in between. The CDR3 is 17 residues long. This chain's CDR3 is CATSRDLGERPTDTQYF. DNA for the CDR3: TGTGCCACCAGCAGAGATCTGGGAGAACGGCCCACAGATACGCAGTATTTT.

The rearrangement uses TRBV9 and TRBJ1-2; 10 bases are shared with TRBD1. Germline V gene sequence: CDR1 SGDLS, CDR2 YYNGEE. Trimming removed 3 bases from V and 6 bases from J; junction bases left unmatched: 20. This CDR3 is built from 19 residues. CDR3 in DNA: TGTGCCAGCAGCGATTTCCTACTTTCTCCGGGACAGGGGCCCAATGGCTACACCTTC. As protein: CASSDFLLSPGQGPNGYTF.

V is TRBV28 and J is TRBJ2-7; perhaps TRBD2 as D (6 bases). V was cut by 5 bases and J by 3 bases, with 20 bases left in between. The CDR3 covers 16 residues. Germline loops: CDR1 MDHEN, CDR2 SYDVKM. The CDR3, as DNA: TGTGCCAGCAGTCCCCGGCGGTGGGGGGTAGACTACGAGCAGTACTTC. Protein: CASSPRRWGVDYEQYF.

The chain joins TRBV7-9 to TRBJ2-7; tentatively, D is TRBD2 (5 bases). From germline, CDR1 is SEHNR and CDR2 FQNEAQ (reference sequence). CDR3 size: 12 residues. V was cut by 4 bases and J by 7 bases, with 11 bases left in between. The CDR3 DNA follows: TGTGCCAGCAGCTCCTCGCCGGGGGAGCAGTACTTC. Protein product: CASSSSPGEQYF.

This clone was found once. The CDR3 nucleotides read TGTGCCAGCAGCAAGACAGGGCAATTAACCTACGAGCAGTACTTC. This encodes CASSKTGQLTYEQYF. This chain connects TRBV2 to TRBJ2-7, with 7 bases that match TRBD1. Germline-derived CDR1 and CDR2 are SNHLY and FYNNEI. The CDR3 covers 15 residues. After removal of 6 bases from V and 2 bases from J, the junction contained 10 bases not matched to a gene.

V is TRBV27 and J is TRBJ2-1, with D possibly being TRBD2 (6 bases). The CDR3 runs 14 residues. Looked up from germline, CDR1 is MNHEY and CDR2 is SMNVEV (reference sequence). The V end was cut by 8 bases, the J end by 8 bases, with 19 bases between. DNA of the CDR3: TGTGCCAGCCGTCGGGACTCTCGAGGGGATGAGCAGTTCTTC. This codes for CASRRDSRGDEQFF.

In its sample, this clone was seen a few times. This rearrangement joins TRBV19 to TRBJ1-1; 8 positions match TRBD1. V dropped 5 bases and J dropped 0; count of bases not matched to a gene: 5. The CDR3 spans 15 residues. The germline V gene has CDR1 LNHDA and CDR2 SQIVND (reference sequence). This CDR3 is CASSRGQALNTEAFF. Here the CDR3 DNA reads TGTGCCAGTAGTCGGGGACAGGCCTTGAACACTGAAGCTTTCTTT.

The V and J genes are TRBV28 and TRBJ2-5; 9 nucleotides align to TRBD1. The length of the CDR3 is 15 residues. Germline V lookup: CDR1 MDHEN, CDR2 SYDVKM. V shed 6 bases, J shed 2 bases, and the junction held 7 bases outside the gene matches. CDR3 sequence reads: CASSLGTGWQETQYF. The CDR3 DNA reads TGTGCCAGCAGCTTGGGGACAGGGTGGCAAGAGACCCAGTACTTC.